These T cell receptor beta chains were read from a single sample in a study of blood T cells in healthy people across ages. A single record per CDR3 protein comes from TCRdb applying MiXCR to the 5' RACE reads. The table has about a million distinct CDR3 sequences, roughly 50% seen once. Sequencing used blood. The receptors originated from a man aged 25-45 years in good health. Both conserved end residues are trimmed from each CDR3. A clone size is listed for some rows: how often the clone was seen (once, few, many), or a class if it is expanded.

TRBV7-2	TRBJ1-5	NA	ASSQDRGNNQPQH
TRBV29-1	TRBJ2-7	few	SVEEGRGGGYEQY
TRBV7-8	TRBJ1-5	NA	ASETGTENNQPQH
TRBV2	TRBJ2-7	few	ASTEADSYEQY
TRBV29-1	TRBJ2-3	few	SVDSTGGGIADTQY
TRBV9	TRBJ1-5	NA	ASSGDTNPNQPQH
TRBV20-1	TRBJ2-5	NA	SAIQTSGGFPETQY
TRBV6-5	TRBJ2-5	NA	ASSYSIGQGRETQY
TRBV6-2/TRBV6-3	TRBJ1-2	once	ASSRQEGIYGYT
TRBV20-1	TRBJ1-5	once	SATSPSTVGWQPQH
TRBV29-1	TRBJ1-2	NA	SVRPTSRDRGDYT
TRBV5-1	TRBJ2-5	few	ASNLGTSGRHNQETQY
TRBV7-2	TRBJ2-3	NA	ASSLTSGGAKDTQY
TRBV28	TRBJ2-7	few	ASKLSVFSEQY
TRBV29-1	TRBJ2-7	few	SVETSRGEQY
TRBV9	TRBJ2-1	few	ASAGTVYNEQF
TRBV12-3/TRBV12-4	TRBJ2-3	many	ASRSTDTQY
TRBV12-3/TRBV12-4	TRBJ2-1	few	ASSSTSGDSLNEQF
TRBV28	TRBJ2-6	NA	TSTGQERLSGANVLT
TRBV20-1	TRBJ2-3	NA	SARETGGAGTDTQY
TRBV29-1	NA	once	SVGTGAVYEQY
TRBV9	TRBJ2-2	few	ASSVSGGASSTGELF
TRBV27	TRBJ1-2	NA	ASRKSGDHGYT
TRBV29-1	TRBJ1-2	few	SSREAGRGYT
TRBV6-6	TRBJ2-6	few	ASKDTSGANVLT
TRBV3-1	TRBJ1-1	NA	ASSQVEGPEAF
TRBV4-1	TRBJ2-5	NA	ASSQLTGLWEQY
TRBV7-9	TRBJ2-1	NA	ASSLARADRDEQF
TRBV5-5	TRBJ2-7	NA	ASSLSGGVSYEQY
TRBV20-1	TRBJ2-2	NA	SANRANTGELF
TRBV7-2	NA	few	ASSLVLAGGETQY
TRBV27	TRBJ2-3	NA	ASSQDRGRSQY
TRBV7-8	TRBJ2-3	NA	ASRRWTDTDTQY
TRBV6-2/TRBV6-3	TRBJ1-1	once	ASSGHKLNTEAF
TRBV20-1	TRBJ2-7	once	SARPLTGSTYEQY
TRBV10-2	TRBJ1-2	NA	ASTPGENGYT
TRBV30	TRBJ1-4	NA	AWGQGANEKLF
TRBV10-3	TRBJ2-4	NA	AIIGGLAKNIQY
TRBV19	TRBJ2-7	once	ASSPYDIAYEQY
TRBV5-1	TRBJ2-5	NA	ASSLGQRGRETQY
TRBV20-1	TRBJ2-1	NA	SASRLAGVLEQF
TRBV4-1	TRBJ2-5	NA	ASSQDQYGDSQETQY
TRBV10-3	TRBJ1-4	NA	AIGPEPEKLF
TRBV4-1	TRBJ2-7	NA	ASSQSDRGDEQY
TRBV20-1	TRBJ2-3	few	SALVAGGSTDTQY
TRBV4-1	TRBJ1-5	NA	ASSQGRVEPQH
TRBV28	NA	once	ASSFVAGGGSYEQY
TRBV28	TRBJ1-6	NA	ASMGSSPLH
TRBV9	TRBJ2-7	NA	ASSVTGTSIYEQY
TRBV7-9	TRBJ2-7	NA	ASSPRLAGNNEQY
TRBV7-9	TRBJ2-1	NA	ASSPRTPSSYNEQF
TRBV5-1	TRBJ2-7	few	ATRQGSSYEQY
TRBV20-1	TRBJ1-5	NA	SARQGPSDQPQH